A selection of T cell receptor beta chains follows, all from one sample in a study of radiation and T cells in renal cell carcinoma. Data came from immunoSEQ multiplex PCR; TCRdb stores just in-frame clones and leaves some out. Of 130,000 to 150,000 clones in the sample, around nine tenths were seen once. The sample in question was blood, obtained from a patient whose treatment included radiotherapy and nephrectomy. The receptor source for this set is a woman aged 45-65 years with renal cell carcinoma. Both conserved end residues are part of each CDR3. A D gene is named only where the DNA matches it firmly. Expanded clones are given a class, and other clones once, few, many or no size at all.

TRBJ1-1	TRBV14	-	few	TGTGCCAGCAGCCTCTATCTAGGGGGTGACACTGAAGCTTTCTTT	CASSLYLGGDTEAFF
TRBJ1-6	TRBV28	-	-	TGTGCCAGCAGTTTGGCTTATGGGGGTGAGAATTCACCCCTCCACTTT	CASSLAYGGENSPLHF
TRBJ1-2	TRBV5-1	-	-	TGCGCCAGCGGGATGGAGGGCTACACCTCAACCTTC	CASGMEGYTSTF
TRBJ2-1	TRBV29-1	TRBD2	-	TGCAGCGTGGATAGGACTAGCGGAGAGCAGTTCTTC	CSVDRTSGEQFF
TRBJ2-4	TRBV25-1	TRBD1	-	TGTGCCAGCAGTGCCCGGACAGGGATCGAAAACATTCAGTACTTC	CASSARTGIENIQYF
TRBJ2-2	TRBV10-1	-	-	TGCGCCAGCAGTGACAGGGCGGCCACCGGGGAGCTGTTTTTT	CASSDRAATGELFF
TRBJ1-3	TRBV6-1	-	-	TGTGCCAGCAGTGAAGGGGATTTCTCTGGAAACACCATATATTTT	CASSEGDFSGNTIYF
TRBJ1-1	TRBV7-6	-	-	TGTGCCAGCAGCCTCGAGTGGGGGAAGGAGAACACTGAAGCTTTCTTT	CASSLEWGKENTEAFF
TRBJ2-7	TRBV7-1	-	-	TGTGCCAGCAGCTTAGAAGTGGTATTGGGGGAGCAGTACTTC	CASSLEVVLGEQYF
TRBJ1-1	TRBV29-1	-	-	TGCAGCGTTGTGGCGTGGGGGGCTCTTCGCACTGAAGCTTTCTTT	CSVVAWGALRTEAFF
TRBJ2-7	TRBV5-6	-	-	TGTGCCAGCAGCCGAGACGTGGGGAATAGCCACGAGCAGTACTTC	CASSRDVGNSHEQYF
TRBJ2-2	TRBV19	TRBD1	-	TGTGCCACCCACAGGGGGCGAGTCTCCGGGGAGCTGTTTTTT	CATHRGRVSGELFF
TRBJ2-3	TRBV19	-	-	TGTGCCAGTAGTATAAGTGGCGGGGTCCCACGGGATACGCAGTATTTT	CASSISGGVPRDTQYF
TRBJ2-3	TRBV7-2	TRBD1	-	TGTGCCAGCAGCCCTACAGGGGCAGCAGATACGCAGTATTTT	CASSPTGAADTQYF
TRBJ1-5	TRBV6-1	-	-	TGTGCCAGCAGGGCAACTTTAGGTGGCAATCAGCCCCAGCATTTT	CASRATLGGNQPQHF
TRBJ1-2	TRBV4-1	-	-	TGCGCCAGCAGCCGCATCGACCCAGGGAGTAATGGCTACACCTTC	CASSRIDPGSNGYTF
TRBJ2-7	TRBV7-2	-	few	TGTGCCAGCAGCCTAAAGGGAGGCTACGAGCAGTACTTC	CASSLKGGYEQYF
TRBJ2-7	TRBV2	-	once	TGTGCCAGCAGTAAAGACGGCTACGAGCAGTACTTC	CASSKDGYEQYF
TRBJ1-1	TRBV6-5	-	-	TGTGCCAGTCAACAGGGTGTCACTGAAGCTTTCTTT	CASQQGVTEAFF
TRBJ1-2	TRBV4-2	TRBD1	once	TGTGCCAGCAGCGGGTCAGGGGGACGTGGCTACACCTTC	CASSGSGGRGYTF
TRBJ2-5	TRBV11-3	-	once	TGTGCCAGCAGCTTAGATGGAGGGGGTCGAGAGACCCAGTACTTC	CASSLDGGGRETQYF
TRBJ2-1	TRBV14	-	-	TGTGCCAGCAGCCCGGACTTGGGGCCCTACAATGAGCAGTTCTTC	CASSPDLGPYNEQFF
TRBJ1-5	TRBV4-1	-	few	TGCGCCAGCAGCCAACGCCAGGGTAGTGGAGGAACCAGCAATCAGCCCCAGCATTTT	CASSQRQGSGGTSNQPQHF
TRBJ1-5	TRBV28	-	-	TGTGCCAGCAGTTACACGGAACTACAGCCCCAGCATTTT	CASSYTELQPQHF
TRBJ1-2	TRBV5-5	-	-	TGTGCCAGCAGCTTGTATGATGCCGATTCATTAGGCTACACCTTC	CASSLYDADSLGYTF
TRBJ2-1	TRBV6-5	TRBD2	-	TGTGCCAGCAGTTGGGGGGGGTCCTACAATGAGCAGTTCTTC	CASSWGGSYNEQFF
TRBJ2-5	TRBV7-2	TRBD1	few	TGTGCCAGCAGCTCCCCTCATTACAGGGGTCGTCAAGAGACCCAGTACTTC	CASSSPHYRGRQETQYF
TRBJ1-6	TRBV5-6	-	-	TGTGCCAGCAGCTTCACCCTAGGGAATTCACCCCTCCACTTT	CASSFTLGNSPLHF
TRBJ2-7	TRBV5-4	-	-	TGTGCCAGCAGCTTTACGGGGAACGAGCAGTACTTC	CASSFTGNEQYF
TRBJ1-2	TRBV9	TRBD1	-	TGTGCCAGCAGCCCTAGGACAGGGGTAAACACCTTC	CASSPRTGVNTF
TRBJ2-1	TRBV4-3	TRBD1	-	TGCGCCAGCAGCCCGCTGACAGGGAGTGAGCAGTTCTTC	CASSPLTGSEQFF
TRBJ1-1	TRBV30	TRBD1	few	TGTGCCTGGAGCAGGACAGGGAACACTGAAGCTTTCTTT	CAWSRTGNTEAFF
TRBJ2-5	TRBV7-7	TRBD2	-	TGTGCTAGCAGCTTAGCTAGCGGGGGGCAAGAGACCCAGTACTTC	CASSLASGGQETQYF
TRBJ1-5	TRBV5-6	-	-	TGTGCCAGCAGCGTTTTCGCCCAGCCCCAGCATTTT	CASSVFAQPQHF
TRBJ2-7	TRBV7-2	-	-	TGTGCCAGCAGCTTTTTAGAACAGGGCTACGAGCAGTACTTC	CASSFLEQGYEQYF
TRBJ1-6	TRBV29-1	TRBD1	few	TGCAGCGTAAAGGACAGGGGCAATTCACCCCTCCACTTT	CSVKDRGNSPLHF
TRBJ1-2	TRBV18	TRBD1	-	TGTGCCAGCTCACCGATGGGACAGGGGGATGGCTACACCTTC	CASSPMGQGDGYTF
TRBJ2-2	TRBV5-1	-	-	TGCGCCAGCAGCGGACCGGGACACAACACCGGGGAGCTGTTTTTT	CASSGPGHNTGELFF
TRBJ1-2	TRBV5-1	-	once	TGCGCCAGCAGCTTGGGTGGGGCGAGAGGTGATGGCTACACCTTC	CASSLGGARGDGYTF
TRBJ1-1	TRBV9	TRBD1	-	TGTGCCAGCAGCGTAACAGACAGGGCACCCTTGAACACTGAAGCTTTCTTT	CASSVTDRAPLNTEAFF
TRBJ1-1	TRBV6-5	-	-	TGTGCCAGCAGTTACACCCAGGGCGTGAACACTGAAGCTTTCTTT	CASSYTQGVNTEAFF
TRBJ2-4	TRBV7-8	-	-	TGTGCCAGCAGCTTAGACAGGGAACTAGCCAAAAACATTCAGTACTTC	CASSLDRELAKNIQYF
TRBJ1-1	TRBV5-4	-	-	TGTGCCAGCAGCTTGGCCGTAAGTACTGAAGCTTTCTTT	CASSLAVSTEAFF
TRBJ2-7	TRBV7-8	TRBD2	-	TGTGCCAGCAGCTCCGCCGGGACTAGCGGATACGAGCAGTACTTC	CASSSAGTSGYEQYF
TRBJ2-7	TRBV29-1	TRBD1	-	TGCAGCGTCGAGACAGGGGGCGACGAGCAGTACTTC	CSVETGGDEQYF
TRBJ1-1	TRBV7-3	-	few	TGTGCCAGCAGCTTAGGCGCGAACACTGAAGCTTTCTTT	CASSLGANTEAFF
TRBJ2-1	TRBV5-1	-	-	TGCGCCAGCAGCTTGCAGGATTCCAATGAGCAGTTCTTC	CASSLQDSNEQFF
TRBJ1-6	TRBV5-6	-	-	TGTGCCAGCAGCTTGCAGGGAGTAGGGGATTCACCCCTCCACTTT	CASSLQGVGDSPLHF
TRBJ2-5	TRBV19	-	-	TGTGCCAGTAGTATGCTGGTAGCGGATCAAGAGACCCAGTACTTC	CASSMLVADQETQYF
TRBJ2-7	TRBV14	-	-	TGTGCCAGCAGCCGAGTCGGGGATGAGTGGCAGTACTTC	CASSRVGDEWQYF
TRBJ2-5	TRBV5-1	TRBD2	-	TGCGCCAGCAGCCGTACCGGGACTAGCAACCAAGAGACCCAGTACTTC	CASSRTGTSNQETQYF